This is a list of T cell receptor beta chains from one sample in a study of T cells after yellow fever vaccination. TCRdb reprocessed the 5' RACE reads via MiXCR and lists one record per CDR3 protein. The sample contains 450,000 to 600,000 distinct CDR3 sequences, about 14% of which appear only once. This material consisted of PBMCs, taken on the day of the yellow fever booster vaccination. The source is a young man who received the YFV17D yellow fever vaccine. Both conserved end residues are part of each CDR3. The D gene is left open where the match is weak. Only part of the rows carry a size: once, few, many, or a class if the clone is expanded.

abundance,d_gene,v_gene,j_gene,CDR3aa,CDR3nt
.,TRBD2,TRBV27,TRBJ2-1,CASSLGLAALNEQFF,TGTGCCAGCAGTTTGGGACTAGCGGCTCTTAATGAGCAGTTCTTC
.,.,TRBV20-1,TRBJ2-1,CSGNRAAYNEQFF,TGCAGTGGTAACAGGGCAGCCTACAATGAGCAGTTCTTC
many,TRBD2,TRBV11-1,TRBJ2-1,CASSYSGNRNEQFF,TGTGCCAGCAGCTATAGCGGGAATAGAAATGAGCAGTTCTTC
few,.,TRBV29-1,TRBJ2-4,CSVEAQNIQYF,TGCAGCGTTGAAGCACAAAACATTCAGTACTTC
.,.,TRBV27,TRBJ1-1,CASGEMVGAFF,TGTGCCAGTGGGGAAATGGTGGGAGCTTTCTTT
few,.,TRBV7-2,TRBJ2-3,CASSLVASETDTQYF,TGTGCCAGCAGCTTAGTGGCTAGCGAGACAGATACGCAGTATTTT
few,.,TRBV5-6,TRBJ1-1,CASSWTNNEAFF,TGTGCCAGCAGCTGGACGAACAATGAAGCTTTCTTT
few,.,TRBV7-2,TRBJ2-5,CASSQVYQETQYF,TGTGCCAGCAGCCAGGTGTACCAAGAGACCCAGTACTTC
.,.,TRBV6-5,TRBJ2-5,CASSYPSRGVETQYF,TGTGCCAGCAGTTACCCCTCGAGGGGCGTAGAGACCCAGTACTTC
few,.,TRBV5-1,TRBJ1-2,CASSPDTKGYTF,TGCGCCAGCAGCCCGGACACCAAAGGCTACACCTTC
many,.,TRBV27,TRBJ2-2,CASSWNTGELFF,TGTGCCAGCAGTTGGAACACCGGGGAGCTGTTTTTT
.,TRBD2,TRBV5-1,TRBJ2-3,CASSRTGTSGRGADTQYF,TGCGCCAGCAGCAGGACCGGGACTAGCGGGAGGGGAGCAGATACGCAGTATTTT
few,.,TRBV5-1,TRBJ2-5,CASSQRRPEETQYF,TGCGCCAGCAGCCAACGACGCCCGGAAGAGACCCAGTACTTC
few,.,TRBV6-6,TRBJ1-2,CASSISAGHGYTF,TGTGCCAGCAGTATATCAGCGGGGCATGGCTACACCTTC
.,.,TRBV5-4,TRBJ1-6,CASSAGGSPLHF,TGTGCCAGCAGCGCCGGAGGGTCACCCCTCCACTTT
few,TRBD1,TRBV6-5,TRBJ1-4,CASSYALNRGVEKLFF,TGTGCCAGCAGTTACGCTTTAAACAGGGGGGTTGAAAAACTGTTTTTT
few,.,TRBV6-1,TRBJ2-7,CASKRGGASYEQYF,TGTGCCAGCAAAAGGGGGGGGGCCTCCTACGAGCAGTACTTC
few,TRBD2,TRBV18,TRBJ2-5,CASSRSGTSGRKYF,TGTGCCAGCTCACGATCCGGGACTAGCGGGAGAAAGTACTTC
.,TRBD1,TRBV9,TRBJ2-7,CASSVGQGTYEQYF,TGTGCCAGCAGCGTAGGACAGGGTACCTACGAGCAGTACTTC
.,.,TRBV20-1,TRBJ2-2,CSARDRGSAGRGGELFF,TGCAGTGCTAGAGATCGGGGGTCGGCGGGACGGGGAGGGGAGCTGTTTTTT
.,.,TRBV12-3/TRBV12-4,TRBJ1-5,CASSLGRPGAQHF,TGTGCCAGCAGTCTTGGACGTCCGGGAGCCCAGCATTTT
few,.,TRBV1,TRBJ2-5,CTSSQAGGEETQYF,TGCACCAGCAGCCAAGCAGGGGGTGAAGAGACCCAGTACTTC
.,.,TRBV7-2,TRBJ2-2,CASTNRLGGELFF,TGTGCCAGCACCAACCGACTCGGCGGGGAGCTGTTTTTT
.,TRBD1,TRBV29-1,TRBJ1-1,CSAFRGLNTEAFF,TGCAGCGCGTTCAGGGGGTTGAACACTGAAGCTTTCTTT
.,.,TRBV30,TRBJ2-5,CAWTGGRLQETQYF,TGTGCCTGGACCGGGGGGCGACTTCAAGAGACCCAGTACTTC
few,.,TRBV28,TRBJ2-1,CASSTRTETDYEQFF,TGTGCCAGCAGTACTCGGACAGAGACTGACTATGAGCAGTTCTTC
.,TRBD2,TRBV28,TRBJ2-2,CASSPAGVGNTGELFF,TGTGCCAGCAGTCCAGCGGGAGTTGGGAACACCGGGGAGCTGTTTTTT
.,.,TRBV20-1,TRBJ2-7,CSARDAPSYEQYF,TGCAGTGCTAGAGATGCCCCTAGCTACGAGCAGTACTTC
.,.,TRBV28,TRBJ1-3,CASGPLLSGNTIYF,TGTGCCAGCGGGCCACTACTCTCTGGAAACACCATATATTTT
few,TRBD1,TRBV9,TRBJ2-1,CASSPGTGTSLDNEQFF,TGTGCCAGCAGCCCCGGGACAGGAACCTCTTTGGACAATGAGCAGTTCTTC
few,TRBD1,TRBV7-2,TRBJ1-5,CASSYRGLGNQPQHF,TGTGCCAGCAGCTACAGGGGGCTCGGCAATCAGCCCCAGCATTTT
many,.,TRBV7-2,TRBJ2-7,CASSLARGLSYEQYF,TGTGCCAGCAGCTTAGCCAGGGGCCTCTCCTACGAGCAGTACTTC
.,.,TRBV28,TRBJ2-5,CASRQTTAYQETQYF,TGTGCCAGCAGACAGACCACAGCGTACCAAGAGACCCAGTACTTC
few,TRBD1,TRBV5-4,TRBJ1-2,CASSPTGTYYGYTF,TGTGCCAGCAGCCCGACAGGGACGTATTATGGCTACACCTTC
.,.,TRBV9,TRBJ1-4,CASSARTNEKLFF,TGTGCCAGCAGCGCGAGGACAAATGAAAAACTGTTTTTT
few,.,TRBV3-1,TRBJ2-1,CASSQDLSDNEQFF,TGTGCCAGCAGCCAAGATCTCAGTGACAATGAGCAGTTCTTC
.,.,TRBV29-1,TRBJ1-2,CSAPDSNNYGYTF,TGCAGCGCGCCTGACAGCAATAACTATGGCTACACCTTC
few,TRBD2,TRBV7-9,TRBJ2-7,CASRPRLADSYEQYF,TGTGCCAGCAGACCACGACTAGCGGACTCCTACGAGCAGTACTTC
.,.,TRBV4-3,TRBJ1-6,CASSQEHGGPLHF,TGCGCCAGCAGCCAAGAACACGGAGGACCCCTCCACTTT
.,TRBD2,TRBV15,TRBJ2-3,CATSSRVAGGGDTQYF,TGTGCCACCAGCAGTCGTGTAGCGGGAGGGGGAGATACGCAGTATTTT
.,.,TRBV7-9,TRBJ2-6,CASSLGGVSGANVLTF,TGTGCCAGCAGCTTAGGGGGGGTTTCCGGGGCCAACGTCCTGACTTTC
few,.,TRBV25-1,TRBJ2-3,CASSRRSGVADTQYF,TGTGCCAGCAGTCGACGCTCGGGAGTTGCAGATACGCAGTATTTT
.,TRBD1,TRBV6-2/TRBV6-3,TRBJ1-5,CASRTGQGGQPQHF,TGTGCCAGCAGGACGGGACAGGGAGGACAGCCCCAGCATTTT
few,.,TRBV30,TRBJ1-4,CAWNFRTGEKLFF,TGTGCCTGGAACTTCCGGACCGGCGAAAAACTGTTTTTT
few,TRBD1,TRBV12-3/TRBV12-4,TRBJ2-3,CASRARQGWSDTQYF,TGTGCCAGCAGAGCCCGACAGGGGTGGTCAGATACGCAGTATTTT
.,.,TRBV25-1,TRBJ2-5,CASSELGGPEETQYF,TGTGCCAGCAGTGAATTGGGAGGCCCCGAAGAGACCCAGTACTTC
.,.,TRBV6-1,TRBJ2-7,CASSERSSYEQYF,TGTGCCAGCAGTGAAAGGAGCTCCTACGAGCAGTACTTC
.,.,TRBV5-1,TRBJ2-4,CASSLGLENIQYF,TGCGCCAGCAGCTTGGGACTAGAAAACATTCAGTACTTC
few,.,TRBV6-2/TRBV6-3,TRBJ2-7,CASSYGGAEVDEQYF,TGTGCCAGCAGTTACGGGGGCGCCGAGGTCGACGAGCAGTACTTC
.,TRBD1,TRBV18,TRBJ1-1,CASSPATGERNTEAFF,TGTGCCAGCTCACCAGCGACAGGGGAGCGGAACACTGAAGCTTTCTTT
few,.,TRBV7-2,TRBJ2-7,CASSLIEVREQYF,TGTGCCAGCAGCTTAATCGAGGTGCGGGAGCAGTACTTC
many,.,TRBV19,TRBJ2-1,CASSEGLDSYNEQFF,TGTGCCAGTAGTGAGGGACTTGACTCCTACAATGAGCAGTTCTTC
.,.,TRBV6-2/TRBV6-3,TRBJ2-1,CASNVDSYNEQFF,TGTGCCAGCAACGTAGATTCCTACAATGAGCAGTTCTTC
.,TRBD1,TRBV4-3,TRBJ2-7,CASSRTGGAKPQYF,TGCGCCAGCAGCCGGACAGGGGGTGCCAAACCACAGTACTTC
.,.,TRBV5-1,TRBJ2-3,CASSLNQGSTDTQYF,TGCGCCAGCAGCTTGAATCAGGGGTCCACAGATACGCAGTATTTT
few,.,TRBV15,TRBJ1-5,CATSRDRGQGQPQHF,TGTGCCACCAGCAGAGATCGGGGGCAGGGTCAGCCCCAGCATTTT
.,.,TRBV23-1,TRBJ2-3,CASPSRVRRAGTDTQYF,TGCGCCAGCCCTTCGCGTGTACGGAGGGCCGGCACAGATACGCAGTATTTT